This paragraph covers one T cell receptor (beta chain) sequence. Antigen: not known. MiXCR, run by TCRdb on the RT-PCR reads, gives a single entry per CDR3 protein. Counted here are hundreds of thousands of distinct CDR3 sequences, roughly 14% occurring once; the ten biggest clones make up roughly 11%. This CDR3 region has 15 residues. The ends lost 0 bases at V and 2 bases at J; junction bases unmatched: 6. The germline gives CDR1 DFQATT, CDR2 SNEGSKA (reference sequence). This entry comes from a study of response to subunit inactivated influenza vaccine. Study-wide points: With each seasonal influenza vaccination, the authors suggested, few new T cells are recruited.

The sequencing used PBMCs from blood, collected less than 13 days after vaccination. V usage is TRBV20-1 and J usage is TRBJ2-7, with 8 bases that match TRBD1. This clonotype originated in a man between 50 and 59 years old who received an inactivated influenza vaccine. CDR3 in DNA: TGCAGTGCTAGAGATCCCCAGGGGGCCCCCTACGAGCAGTACTTC. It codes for CSARDPQGAPYEQYF.